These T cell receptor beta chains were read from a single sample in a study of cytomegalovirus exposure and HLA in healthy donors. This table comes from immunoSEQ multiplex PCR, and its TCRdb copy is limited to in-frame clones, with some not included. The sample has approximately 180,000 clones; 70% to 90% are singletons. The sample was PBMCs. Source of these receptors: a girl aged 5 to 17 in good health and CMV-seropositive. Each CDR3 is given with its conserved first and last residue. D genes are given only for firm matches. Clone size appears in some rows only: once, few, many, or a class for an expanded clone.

CDR3nt: TGCAGCGTTGAGTTCCCCTCCGGGACAGGCTACACCTTC
CDR3aa: CSVEFPSGTGYTF
abundance: .
d_gene: .
v_gene: TRBV29-1
j_gene: TRBJ1-2

CDR3nt: TGTGCCAGCAGCGTAAACAGGGGGTTTAGCAATCAGCCCCAGCATTTT
CDR3aa: CASSVNRGFSNQPQHF
abundance: .
d_gene: TRBD1
v_gene: TRBV5-8
j_gene: TRBJ1-5

CDR3nt: TGTGCCAGCAGCCCCGGCCCAGCGATTATTTCTGAAGCTTTCTTT
CDR3aa: CASSPGPAIISEAFF
abundance: .
d_gene: .
v_gene: TRBV5-4
j_gene: TRBJ1-1

CDR3nt: TGTGCCAGCAGCTCCTACAACACTGAAGCTTTCTTT
CDR3aa: CASSSYNTEAFF
abundance: few
d_gene: .
v_gene: TRBV5-5
j_gene: TRBJ1-1

CDR3nt: TGTGCCAGCAGCACACAGGGACGGTCTAATGAAAAACTGTTTTTT
CDR3aa: CASSTQGRSNEKLFF
abundance: once
d_gene: .
v_gene: TRBV9
j_gene: TRBJ1-4

CDR3nt: TGTGCCACCAGCAGAGATAGCGGGGGTGAGACCCAGTACTTC
CDR3aa: CATSRDSGGETQYF
abundance: .
d_gene: TRBD2
v_gene: TRBV15
j_gene: TRBJ2-5

CDR3nt: TGCAGTGCCATTTACAGAGATGAAGCTTTCTTT
CDR3aa: CSAIYRDEAFF
abundance: .
d_gene: .
v_gene: TRBV20-1
j_gene: TRBJ1-1

CDR3nt: TGTGCGGAAGGAGCTAACTATGGCTACACCTTC
CDR3aa: CAEGANYGYTF
abundance: .
d_gene: .
v_gene: TRBV30
j_gene: TRBJ1-2

CDR3nt: TGTGCCAGCAGCTTTGGGGGGGTAGAGACCCAGTACTTC
CDR3aa: CASSFGGVETQYF
abundance: .
d_gene: TRBD2
v_gene: TRBV7-6
j_gene: TRBJ2-5

CDR3nt: TGTGCCATCCTATTAAGTGAAACTCACTATGGCTACACCTTC
CDR3aa: CAILLSETHYGYTF
abundance: .
d_gene: .
v_gene: TRBV10-3
j_gene: TRBJ1-2

CDR3nt: TGTGCCAGCATCACGCCCCGGGACAGGAGCTACGAGCAGTACTTC
CDR3aa: CASITPRDRSYEQYF
abundance: .
d_gene: TRBD1
v_gene: TRBV28
j_gene: TRBJ2-7

CDR3nt: TGTGCCAGCAGCCCTCAGGGAAGAACCCAAGAGACCCAGTACTTC
CDR3aa: CASSPQGRTQETQYF
abundance: few
d_gene: .
v_gene: TRBV5-4
j_gene: TRBJ2-5

CDR3nt: TGTGCCAGCAGTTACTCTCGGGGAGGGAGCGGCTACGAGCAGTACTTC
CDR3aa: CASSYSRGGSGYEQYF
abundance: .
d_gene: TRBD2
v_gene: TRBV6-5
j_gene: TRBJ2-7

CDR3nt: TGTGCCAGCAGTGGAACAGGCAATCAGCCCCAGCATTTT
CDR3aa: CASSGTGNQPQHF
abundance: once
d_gene: .
v_gene: TRBV2
j_gene: TRBJ1-5

CDR3nt: TGCGCCAGCAGGTATACGGGACAGGGAGGTGAAAAACTGTTTTTT
CDR3aa: CASRYTGQGGEKLFF
abundance: .
d_gene: TRBD1
v_gene: TRBV5-1
j_gene: TRBJ1-4

CDR3nt: TGTGCCAGTAGTCCAAGCCGAAGGACAGGGCTGGGAGAGACCCAGTACTTC
CDR3aa: CASSPSRRTGLGETQYF
abundance: few
d_gene: TRBD1
v_gene: TRBV19
j_gene: TRBJ2-5

CDR3nt: TGTGCCAGCAGCTTAGACCGCCGGGGCTACACCTTC
CDR3aa: CASSLDRRGYTF
abundance: .
d_gene: .
v_gene: TRBV7-8
j_gene: TRBJ1-2

CDR3nt: TGTGCCAGCAGCCCCGCCGGACTAGCCCGCACAGATACGCAGTATTTT
CDR3aa: CASSPAGLARTDTQYF
abundance: .
d_gene: TRBD2
v_gene: TRBV9
j_gene: TRBJ2-3

CDR3nt: TGTGCCAGCAGTTTAAACCGGGACAGGGCTCTTCGGGGTCGCGAGCAGTACTTC
CDR3aa: CASSLNRDRALRGREQYF
abundance: .
d_gene: TRBD1
v_gene: TRBV27
j_gene: TRBJ2-7

CDR3nt: TGCGCCAGCAGCTACCTAGCGGGGAGCACAGATACGCAGTATTTT
CDR3aa: CASSYLAGSTDTQYF
abundance: .
d_gene: TRBD2
v_gene: TRBV4-1
j_gene: TRBJ2-3

CDR3nt: TGTGCCAGCAGCCAAAAATCCATGGAGGTTAATGAGCAGTTCTTC
CDR3aa: CASSQKSMEVNEQFF
abundance: .
d_gene: .
v_gene: TRBV4-2
j_gene: TRBJ2-1

CDR3nt: TGTGCCAGCAGTGCCACAGGGGTCAACTCCTACAATGAGCAGTTCTTC
CDR3aa: CASSATGVNSYNEQFF
abundance: .
d_gene: TRBD1
v_gene: TRBV6-1
j_gene: TRBJ2-1

CDR3nt: TGCAGCGTTAGCCAGGGGGTGGACGGCAATCAGCCCCAGCATTTT
CDR3aa: CSVSQGVDGNQPQHF
abundance: .
d_gene: TRBD1
v_gene: TRBV29-1
j_gene: TRBJ1-5

CDR3nt: TGTGCCAGTAGTATACGTTTGGCAGGCGAGAACACTGAAGCTTTCTTT
CDR3aa: CASSIRLAGENTEAFF
abundance: .
d_gene: .
v_gene: TRBV19
j_gene: TRBJ1-1

CDR3nt: TGTGCCAGCAGTTCCCGGACGGGGGAGCAGTACTTC
CDR3aa: CASSSRTGEQYF
abundance: .
d_gene: .
v_gene: TRBV28
j_gene: TRBJ2-7

CDR3nt: TGTGCCAGCAAAAGGGAGACTACGAACACTGAAGCTTTCTTT
CDR3aa: CASKRETTNTEAFF
abundance: .
d_gene: .
v_gene: TRBV2
j_gene: TRBJ1-1

CDR3nt: TGCGCCAGCAGCCAAGATTACCCTAGCGGGGGGGCAGAGACCCAGTACTTC
CDR3aa: CASSQDYPSGGAETQYF
abundance: .
d_gene: TRBD2
v_gene: TRBV4-1
j_gene: TRBJ2-5

CDR3nt: TGTGCCAGCAGTCGCGACAGGGATCAGCCCCAGCATTTT
CDR3aa: CASSRDRDQPQHF
abundance: .
d_gene: TRBD1
v_gene: TRBV6-4
j_gene: TRBJ1-5

CDR3nt: TGTGCCAGCAGTGAAGGGGTCGCGGGGGAGCCCCAGCATTTT
CDR3aa: CASSEGVAGEPQHF
abundance: .
d_gene: .
v_gene: TRBV6-1
j_gene: TRBJ1-5

CDR3nt: TGTGCCAGCAGCTTCCGGGGGGGCGGGGAGACCCAGTACTTC
CDR3aa: CASSFRGGGETQYF
abundance: .
d_gene: TRBD2
v_gene: TRBV7-2
j_gene: TRBJ2-5

CDR3nt: TGTGCCAGCAGCTTGCCTTCGGCCTACGAGCAGTACTTC
CDR3aa: CASSLPSAYEQYF
abundance: once
d_gene: .
v_gene: TRBV7-9
j_gene: TRBJ2-7